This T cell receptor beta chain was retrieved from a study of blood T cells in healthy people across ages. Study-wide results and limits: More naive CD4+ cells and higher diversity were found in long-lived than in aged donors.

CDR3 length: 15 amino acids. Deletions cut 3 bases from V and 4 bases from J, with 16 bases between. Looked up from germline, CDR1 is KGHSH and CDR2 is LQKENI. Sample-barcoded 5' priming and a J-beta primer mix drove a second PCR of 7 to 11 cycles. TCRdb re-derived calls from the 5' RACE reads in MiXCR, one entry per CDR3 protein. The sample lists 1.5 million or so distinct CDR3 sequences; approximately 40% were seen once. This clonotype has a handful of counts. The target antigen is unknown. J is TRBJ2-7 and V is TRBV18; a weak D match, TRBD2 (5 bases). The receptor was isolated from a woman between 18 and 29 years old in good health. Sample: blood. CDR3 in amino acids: CASSPRAEASYEQYF. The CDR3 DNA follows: TGTGCCAGCTCACCTAGGGCGGAGGCAAGTTACGAGCAGTACTTC.